Presented here are 20 T cell receptor beta chains from one specimen sequenced in a study of CD8 T cells in Susac syndrome. An input of roughly 0.5 to 1 ug of RNA was subjected to reverse transcription using random hexamers. TCRdb called the immunoSEQ multiplex PCR reads again in MiXCR, with one record for every CDR3 protein. There are some 130,000 distinct CDR3 sequences in the sample; approximately 95% occur only once, and over 0.15% lies in the top ten. The sample comprised CD8+ T cells from PBMCs. All receptors come from a human donor with Susac syndrome.

The gene calls are TRBV20-1 and TRBJ2-5, with TRBD2 identical over 12 bases. There are 15 residues in the CDR3. Trimming cost V 3 bases and J 3 bases; bases outside gene matches: 5. Germline-derived CDR1 and CDR2 are DFQATT and SNEGSKA (reference sequence). The CDR3 sequence is CSASRLAGVEETQYF. The CDR3 DNA reads as TGCAGTGCTAGTCGACTAGCGGGAGTAGAAGAGACCCAGTACTTC.

The V and J genes are TRBV5-1 and TRBJ1-1; D is possibly TRBD1 (5 bases). This CDR3 spans 14 amino acids. Trimming left V 4 bases short and J 3 bases short, with 13 bases between. The V gene's germline CDR1 is SGHRS and CDR2 YFSETQ. CDR3 DNA: TGCGCCAGCAGCAACGGGGAAGGGGACACTGAAGCTTTCTTT. It is translated as CASSNGEGDTEAFF.

V and J are TRBV6-5 and TRBJ2-7; D is possibly TRBD1 (6 bases). CDR1 is MNHEY and CDR2 is SVGAGI in the germline V gene. CDR3 length equals 15 residues. The V end was cut by 8 bases, the J end by 0 bases, with 17 bases between. The CDR3 coding sequence is TGTGCCAGCGGCTACGGGACACCGAGCTCCTACGAGCAGTACTTC. This sequence encodes CASGYGTPSSYEQYF.

The chain has TRBV11-2 and TRBJ1-5, with D possibly being TRBD1 (5 bases). The CDR3 has 15 amino acids. Trimming took off 4 bases at V and 7 bases at J, with 17 bases between the two ends. Germline-derived CDR1 and CDR2 are SGHAT and FQNNGV. CDR3 nucleotide sequence: TGTGCCAGCAGCTCCGCGTTGGGGGAATGGCAGCCCCAGCATTTT. This gives the protein CASSSALGEWQPQHF.

The chain couples TRBV29-1 to TRBJ2-1, with 13 bases that match TRBD2. J gave up 7 bases and V 7 bases, and 4 bases lay outside the gene matches. CDR3 length: 13 residues. Germline-derived CDR1 and CDR2 are SQVTM and ANQGSEA. This chain's CDR3 is CSAGLAGVNEQFF. In nucleotides, the CDR3 is TGCAGCGCCGGACTAGCGGGAGTAAATGAGCAGTTCTTC.

This rearrangement joins TRBV20-1 to TRBJ1-1; D may be TRBD1 (6 bases). The CDR3 extends over 14 amino acids. Germline V gene lookup returns CDR1 DFQATT and CDR2 SNEGSKA (reference sequence). Trimming pared 6 bases from V and 0 bases from J, leaving 14 bases between. CDR3 sequence: CSAGTPGMNTEAFF. In DNA form, the CDR3 reads TGCAGTGCCGGGACACCCGGGATGAACACTGAAGCTTTCTTT.

The gene calls are TRBV13 and TRBJ2-3; D remains unclear. Trimming removed 5 bases from V and 1 base from J, with 13 bases in between. The CDR3 consists of 15 residues. Per germline, CDR1 PRHDT and CDR2 FYEKMQ (reference sequence). CDR3 residues: CASSPGLGGTDTQYF. In DNA, the CDR3 is TGTGCCAGCAGCCCAGGCCTAGGTGGCACAGATACGCAGTATTTT.

This chain links TRBV25-1 with TRBJ1-2; the D gene is possibly TRBD1 (5 bases). Germline CDR1 MGHDK, CDR2 SYGVNS. V was trimmed by 7 bases and J by 5 bases, leaving 23 bases between them. CDR3 length: 16 amino acids. The CDR3 loop is CASMGSQNGGSYGYTF. The CDR3 DNA reads as TGTGCCAGCATGGGATCCCAAAACGGGGGTAGTTATGGCTACACCTTC.

This chain links TRBV15 with TRBJ1-1; D is undetermined. The ends were cut back, 7 bases at V and 1 base at J, with 10 bases in the middle. This CDR3 spans 13 amino acids. Germline CDR1 is LNHNV and CDR2 is YYDKDF (reference sequence). The CDR3 nucleotides read TGTGCCACCAACCCAGGCGGGAACACTGAAGCTTTCTTT. The encoded protein is CATNPGGNTEAFF.

The CDR3 DNA sequence: TGCAGCGTTGGGACTAGCGGATACACAGATACGCAGTATTTT. It codes for CSVGTSGYTDTQYF. The V gene is TRBV29-1, the J gene TRBJ2-3; 10 bases agree with TRBD2. Looked up from germline, CDR1 is SQVTM and CDR2 is ANQGSEA. The trim removed 4 bases at V and 2 bases at J, leaving 3 bases unmatched. This CDR3 spans 14 amino acids.

DNA for the CDR3: TGCGCCAGCAGCCAAGAGGTGGAGTTCTACGAGCAGTACTTC. This translates into CASSQEVEFYEQYF. This chain joins TRBV4-1 and TRBJ2-7; D not resolved. The CDR3 has 14 residues. The V gene's germline CDR1 is MGHRA and CDR2 YSYEKL. V lost 0 bases and J lost 3, with 9 bases in between.

The chain uses TRBV30 and TRBJ2-1, with D tentatively TRBD1 or TRBD2 (6 bases each). The CDR3 is made up of 14 amino acids. V was trimmed by 3 bases and J by 8 bases, leaving 17 bases between them. Germline lookup yields CDR1 GTSNPN and CDR2 SVGIG (reference sequence). CDR3 region: CAWREGGSDDEQFF. DNA of the CDR3: TGTGCCTGGAGAGAAGGGGGGTCCGACGATGAGCAGTTCTTC. The variable domain in full, with the rest retrieved from reference TRBV30 and TRBJ2-1, is SQTIHQWPATLVQPVGSPLSLECTVEGTSNPNLYWYRQAAGRGLQLLFYSVGIGQISSEVPQNLSASRPQDRQFILSSKKLLLSDSGFYLCAWREGGSDDEQFFGPGTRLTVL.

This clonotype came up once. The rearrangement links TRBV4-1 to TRBJ2-7, with a possible D match to TRBD2 (6 bases). CDR1 and CDR2 (germline): MGHRA, YSYEKL. Trimming pared 8 bases from V and 0 bases from J, leaving 17 bases between. This CDR3 is built from 15 residues. The CDR3 DNA sequence: TGCGCCAGCGGGATTGGCGCGGGGTACTCCTACGAGCAGTACTTC. Its translation: CASGIGAGYSYEQYF.

The chain combines TRBV3-1 with TRBJ2-1, with D tentatively TRBD1 (6 bases). The CDR3 has 13 residues. Deletions cut 7 bases from V and 8 bases from J, with 15 bases between. CDR1 LGHDT and CDR2 YNNKEL come from the germline V gene (reference sequence). This CDR3 reads CASTPLPGDEQFF. The CDR3 region has the DNA TGTGCCAGCACCCCACTCCCAGGGGATGAGCAGTTCTTC.

The V gene is TRBV5-6, the J gene TRBJ1-1; tentatively, D is TRBD1 (5 bases). Trimming shortened V by 2 bases and J by 5 bases, and 10 bases separated the two germline ends. Germline V lookup: CDR1 SGHDT, CDR2 YYEEEE. The CDR3 has 13 amino acids. The CDR3 region is CASSFDSGTEAFF. The CDR3 DNA is TGTGCCAGCAGCTTCGACAGCGGGACTGAAGCTTTCTTT.

The chain couples TRBV6-1 to TRBJ2-2, with 8 bases that match TRBD1. The germline gives CDR1 MNHNS, CDR2 SASEGT. The length of the CDR3 is 16 residues. The trim removed 5 bases at V and 1 base at J, leaving 6 bases unmatched. The DNA for the CDR3 is TGTGCCAGCAGTCTCCCGACAGGGGAGAACACCGGGGAGCTGTTTTTT. It yields the protein CASSLPTGENTGELFF.

Here the CDR3 reads CAITEGDSETQYF. CDR3 DNA sequence: TGTGCCATCACGGAAGGGGATTCAGAGACCCAGTACTTC. V and J are TRBV10-3 and TRBJ2-5, with D possibly matching TRBD1 (5 bases). The CDR3 spans 13 residues. Germline assignment: CDR1 ENHRY and CDR2 SYGVKD. With 7 bases removed from V and 4 bases from J, the gap between germline ends came to 13 bases.

The gene calls are TRBV29-1 and TRBJ2-7; no reliable D call. Trimming cost V 4 bases and J 3 bases, with 19 bases left between them. Germline V CDR1 and CDR2: SQVTM, ANQGSEA. CDR3 length: 15 residues. As DNA, the CDR3 is TGCAGCGTTGCTAGTGGCAGCGACTCTCTCTACGAGCAGTACTTC. The encoded protein is CSVASGSDSLYEQYF.

This chain joins TRBV7-6 and TRBJ2-5; D is uncertain. This CDR3 spans 11 amino acids. The V end lost 3 bases, the J end lost 5 bases, and 4 bases lay between the germline ends. CDR1 and CDR2 (germline): SGHVS, FNYEAQ. The CDR3 sequence is CASSFAETQYF. The CDR3 bases are TGTGCCAGCAGCTTTGCTGAGACCCAGTACTTC. Filled out from reference TRBV7-6 and TRBJ2-5, the complete variable domain reads GAGVSQSPRYKVTKRGQDVALRCDPISGHVSLYWYRQALGQGPEFLTYFNYEAQQDKSGLPNDRFSAERPEGSISTLTIQRTEQRDSAMYRCASSFAETQYFGPGTRLLVL.

The chain joins TRBV30 to TRBJ2-7; the D gene could be TRBD1 or TRBD2 (6 bases each). Germline V gene lookup returns CDR1 GTSNPN and CDR2 SVGIG (reference sequence). V was shortened by 5 bases and J by 1 base, with 9 bases between the two germline ends. The CDR3 extends over 12 amino acids. The CDR3 is CAWGGTSYEQYF. The CDR3 DNA reads TGTGCCTGGGGGGGGACATCCTACGAGCAGTACTTC.